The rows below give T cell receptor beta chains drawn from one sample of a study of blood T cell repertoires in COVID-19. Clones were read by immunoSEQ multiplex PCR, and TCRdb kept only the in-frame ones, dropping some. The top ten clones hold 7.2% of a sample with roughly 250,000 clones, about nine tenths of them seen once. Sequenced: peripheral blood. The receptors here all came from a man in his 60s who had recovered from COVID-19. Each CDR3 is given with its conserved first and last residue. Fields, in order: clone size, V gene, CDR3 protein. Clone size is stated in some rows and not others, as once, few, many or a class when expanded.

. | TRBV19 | CASSFQGRGSPLHF
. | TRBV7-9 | CASSLGGLGSYEQYF
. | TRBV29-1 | CSVVFGNEQFF
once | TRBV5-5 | CASSPSLGANYGYTF
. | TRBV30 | CAWSVRVEQFF
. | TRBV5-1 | CASSLVAGGFGEQFF
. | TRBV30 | CAWSVRQDAEAFF
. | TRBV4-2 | CASSQIGTSGESSYNEQFF
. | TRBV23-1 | CASSQKSRGRTNYSNQPQHF
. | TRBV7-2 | CASSRGGEAFF
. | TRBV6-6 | CASSYGRASNQPQHF
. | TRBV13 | CASSLGLAGRFF
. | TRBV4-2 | CASSRQAGGYNEQFF
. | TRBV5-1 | CASSLGATNTEAFF
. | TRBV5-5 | CASSLSAPGYEQYF